The source of this TCR beta chain is a study of shared clonotypes between healthy human individuals. This clone was detected only a few times. The antigen remains unidentified. The repertoire was sequenced with immunoSEQ multiplex PCR; TCRdb's copy has only in-frame clones and lacks some. The sample carries about 680,000 clones, around two thirds recorded once. V dropped 5 bases and J dropped 0 bases, with 11 bases sitting between them. Germline CDR1 reads MNHEY; CDR2 reads SMNVEV (reference sequence). The CDR3 extends over 15 amino acids. Study conclusions and caveats: Sorted-subset samples were not fully sequenced, rarefaction indicated. The diversity represented, both genetic and in exposure history, was limited by few donors.

The source material was memory CD4+ T cells sorted from blood. The sample's subset: CD45RA-negative fraction. This TCR derives from a woman aged 25 to 39 in good health. This chain uses TRBV27 with TRBJ2-1; D call uncertain. CDR3 DNA sequence: TGTGCCAGCAGTCCCCGGGCGATCTCCTACAATGAGCAGTTCTTC. Protein: CASSPRAISYNEQFF.